This T cell receptor beta chain was retrieved from a study of human T cells and chemical hapten exposure. Stated time point: pre-sensitization, week 0. Treatment denoted: therapeutic diphenylcyclopropenone sensitization with weekly scalp DPC. Each CDR3 protein gets one entry after TCRdb re-called the RACE reads with MiXCR. Of some 330,000 distinct CDR3 sequences in the sample, about 5% were seen once. Trimming at V came to 1 base and at J to 9 bases, leaving 8 bases not matched to a gene. There are 16 residues in the CDR3. CDR1 and CDR2 (germline): LGHNA, YSLEER. The rearrangement joins TRBV4-3 to TRBJ2-1; 11 bases align to TRBD2. The source material was whole blood, sampled in connection with sensitization to the hapten diphenylcyclopropenone (DPC). This sequence was found in a woman between 18 and 29 years old with alopecia areata. Some clones in this sample may be carry-over from other donors' samples. The CDR3 is CASSQGLAGGGGEQFF. The CDR3 DNA reads TGCGCCAGCAGCCAAGGTCTAGCGGGGGGAGGAGGTGAGCAGTTCTTC.